These 31 T cell receptor beta chains came from one sample sequenced in a study of T cells in Graves' hyperthyroidism and ophthalmopathy. Amplification of TCR beta CDR3 regions used RNA as the template. Primed by the HTBI set, a first-round RT-PCR was run on the TCR CDR3. TCRdb called the multiplex PCR reads again in MiXCR, with one record for every CDR3 protein. The sample lists a few hundred thousand distinct CDR3 sequences; more than 45% were seen once. Sequencing input: peripheral blood or thyroid tissue (not recorded which). Source of these receptors: an adult woman with Graves' disease, either hyperthyroidism or ophthalmopathy (not recorded which).

Only a few counts were recorded for this clonotype. V gene TRBV7-9 combines with J gene TRBJ1-6; no clear D gene. This CDR3 has 12 residues. Trimming stripped 5 bases from V and 10 bases from J, with 9 bases between. Germline V lookup: CDR1 SEHNR, CDR2 FQNEAQ (reference sequence). CDR3 in DNA: TGTGCCAGCAGCAGGGAAGGGTCACCCCTCCACTTT. It codes for CASSREGSPLHF.

Only a few counts were recorded for this clonotype. The gene calls are TRBV7-9 and TRBJ2-7; D is unresolved. CDR3 length equals 13 residues. Trimming took 1 base from V and 6 from J, leaving 10 bases between them. Germline CDR1 is SEHNR and CDR2 is FQNEAQ (reference sequence). The DNA for the CDR3 is TGTGCCAGCAGCTTAGTTTGGGGATTCGAGCAGTACTTC. This sequence encodes CASSLVWGFEQYF.

The CDR3 sequence: CASSHVSDTQYF. CDR3 nucleotides: TGTGCCAGCAGCCATGTCTCAGATACGCAGTATTTT. The gene calls are TRBV14 and TRBJ2-3; D call uncertain. V was shortened by 3 bases and J by 4 bases, with 5 bases between the two germline ends. Germline CDR1 is SGHDN and CDR2 is FVKESK. The CDR3 totals 12 residues.

CDR3 bases: TGTGCCAGACAAGGGGGAGAGACCCAGTACTTC. Translation gives CARQGGETQYF. This chain uses TRBV5-3 with TRBJ2-5; the D gene is possibly TRBD1 (6 bases). TRBV5-3 is designated an ORF whose function remains uncertain. V gave up 7 bases and J gave up 4 bases, with 8 bases separating them. The CDR3 is 11 residues long.

This clonotype was picked up many times. The genes are TRBV19 and TRBJ1-2; 8 bases line up with TRBD1. Germline loops: CDR1 LNHDA, CDR2 SQIVND (reference sequence). The CDR3 totals 13 residues. The V segment lost 2 bases and the J segment 12 bases; nucleotides outside the gene matches: 8. The CDR3 protein is CASSIPPQGANTF. CDR3 in DNA: TGTGCCAGTAGTATACCCCCGCAGGGGGCGAACACCTTC. The entire variable domain, with the rest obtained from reference TRBV19 and TRBJ1-2, is as follows: DGGITQSPKYLFRKEGQNVTLSCEQNLNHDAMYWYRQDPGQGLRLIYYSQIVNDFQKGDIAEGYSVSREKKESFPLTVTSAQKNPTAFYLCASSIPPQGANTFGSGTRLTVV.

In its sample, this clonotype was seen a few times. V gene TRBV29-1 combines with J gene TRBJ2-7; D is tentatively TRBD1 or TRBD2 (5 bases each). Germline-derived CDR1 and CDR2 are SQVTM and ANQGSEA. The CDR3 has 14 amino acids. V shed 6 bases and J shed 6 bases, with 21 bases lying between them. The CDR3 here is CSVAKRSGNGEQYF. For the CDR3, the DNA is TGCAGCGTCGCAAAGCGGTCAGGGAATGGCGAGCAGTACTTC.

This clonotype was observed many times. The chain has TRBV28 and TRBJ1-1; D not certain. Trimming removed 7 bases from V and 6 bases from J, with 12 bases in between. CDR3 length equals 12 residues. Looked up from germline, CDR1 is MDHEN and CDR2 is SYDVKM. The CDR3 loop is CASTEGGAEAFF. CDR3 in DNA: TGTGCCAGCACCGAAGGAGGCGCTGAAGCTTTCTTT.

The genes are TRBV15 and TRBJ1-1; D call uncertain. Deletions cut 6 bases from V and 5 bases from J, with 10 bases between. In germline, CDR1 is LNHNV, CDR2 YYDKDF (reference sequence). This CDR3 is built from 12 residues. The chain's CDR3 is CATSSVRTEAFF. CDR3 DNA: TGTGCCACCAGTTCGGTGAGAACTGAAGCTTTCTTT. Variable domain in full (rest from reference TRBV15 and TRBJ1-1): DAMVIQNPRYQVTQFGKPVTLSCSQTLNHNVMYWYQQKSSQAPKLLFHYYDKDFNNEADTPDNFQSRRPNTSFCFLDIRSPGLGDTAMYLCATSSVRTEAFFGQGTRLTVV.

This chain connects TRBV20-1 to TRBJ2-3; 11 nucleotides agree with TRBD2. The junction had 4 bases not matched to a gene; V was cut back by 6 bases and J by 5 bases. Germline assignment: CDR1 DFQATT and CDR2 SNEGSKA (reference sequence). This CDR3 region has 13 residues. CDR3 DNA sequence: TGCAGTGCCCGTAGCGGGGGGGTAGATACGCAGTATTTT. Encoded protein: CSARSGGVDTQYF.

The chain has TRBV11-2 and TRBJ1-3; no clear D. Germline values: CDR1 SGHAT, CDR2 FQNNGV. The V and J ends lost 5 bases and 4 bases respectively, with 21 bases between them. This CDR3 comprises 17 residues. CDR3 coding DNA: TGTGCCAGCAGCGTCGGGCGGGGTCAGGCCTACGGAAACACCATATATTTT. As protein: CASSVGRGQAYGNTIYF.

The genes are TRBV7-4 and TRBJ2-7; 14 bases line up with TRBD2. The CDR3 runs 16 residues. From germline, CDR1 is SGHVT and CDR2 SQSDAQ. The J segment lost 4 bases and the V segment lost 5 bases, leaving 7 bases of the junction unmatched. The CDR3 loop reads CASSPKGTSGSYEQYF. CDR3 DNA: TGTGCCAGCAGCCCCAAGGGGACTAGCGGGAGTTACGAGCAGTACTTC.

This clonotype showed up many times. The chain links TRBV11-2 to TRBJ2-2; 13 bases fit TRBD2. Per the germline V gene, CDR1 is SGHAT and CDR2 is FQNNGV. V trimming: 4 bases; J trimming: 7 bases; junction bases outside the gene matches: 3. CDR3 size: 15 residues. DNA of the CDR3: TGTGCCAGCAGCTCACTAGCGGGAGGGATCGGGGAGCTGTTTTTT. Its translation is CASSSLAGGIGELFF.

This clonotype was detected many times. The chain has TRBV7-8 and TRBJ1-1, with D unclear. CDR1 and CDR2 (germline): SGHVS, FQNEAQ. The CDR3 covers 18 residues. Trimming shortened V by 4 bases and J by 6 bases, and 27 bases separated the two germline ends. The CDR3 reads CASSSRRWARVPNAEAFF. CDR3 DNA: TGTGCCAGCAGCTCCCGGAGGTGGGCGCGGGTTCCTAACGCTGAAGCTTTCTTT.

This rearrangement joins TRBV2 to TRBJ2-5, with TRBD2 matching over 15 bases. The germline V gene encodes CDR1 SNHLY and CDR2 FYNNEI. The CDR3 is made up of 16 amino acids. The junction had 7 bases not matched to a gene; V was cut back by 4 bases and J by 7 bases. The CDR3, as DNA: TGTGCCAGCAGTGGACCCGGGACTAGCGGGAGGCGGACCCAGTACTTC. The encoded protein is CASSGPGTSGRRTQYF.

In its sample, this clonotype was seen many times. V usage is TRBV7-9 and J usage is TRBJ2-7; possible D gene TRBD1, 5 bases. The germline gives CDR1 SEHNR, CDR2 FQNEAQ (reference sequence). The CDR3 extends over 14 amino acids. Deletions cut 7 bases from V and 0 bases from J, with 13 bases between. CDR3 protein: CASISGRDSYEQYF. Here the CDR3 DNA reads TGTGCCAGCATCTCGGGCAGGGACTCCTACGAGCAGTACTTC.

V and J are TRBV27 and TRBJ1-2; the D is unclear. In germline, CDR1 is MNHEY, CDR2 SMNVEV (reference sequence). V lost 7 bases to trimming and J lost 8 bases, with 17 bases between them. This CDR3 region has 13 residues. DNA for the CDR3: TGTGCCAGCACCCCCCCGAGCCAAGACGGCTACACCTTC. Encoded protein: CASTPPSQDGYTF.

The chain uses TRBV29-1 and TRBJ1-2; 7 bases match TRBD1. Trimming cost V 7 bases and J 6 bases; bases outside gene matches: 11. Germline assignment: CDR1 SQVTM and CDR2 ANQGSEA. The CDR3 totals 13 residues. CDR3 amino acids: CSANRQGGDGYTF. CDR3 nucleotides: TGCAGCGCTAATCGCCAGGGGGGCGATGGCTACACCTTC.

The chain has TRBV24-1 and TRBJ1-5, with D maybe TRBD1 (6 bases). CDR3 length: 14 residues. V lost 6 bases, J lost 11 bases, and 19 bases lay in between. The germline gives CDR1 KGHDR, CDR2 SFDVKD. CDR3 nucleotide sequence: TGTGCCACCAGTCGGGATGGACAGATAGAGACCCAGCATTTT. Amino acids: CATSRDGQIETQHF.

J is TRBJ2-6 and V is TRBV7-2, with D perhaps being TRBD1 or TRBD2 (5 bases each). Germline V CDR1 and CDR2: SGHTA, FQGNSA. This CDR3 has 15 amino acids. The V and J ends lost 7 bases and 2 bases respectively, with 12 bases between them. The chain's CDR3 is CASTEVGAGANVLTF. In DNA form, the CDR3 reads TGTGCCAGCACCGAGGTGGGGGCTGGGGCCAACGTCCTGACTTTC.

This clonotype was counted ten times or more. The chain recombines TRBV2 with TRBJ1-4; D gene uncertain. The germline V and J ends were trimmed by 7 bases and 1 base, with 10 bases remaining between them. Germline V gene data show CDR1 as SNHLY and CDR2 as FYNNEI. The CDR3 has 14 residues. CDR3 sequence (DNA): TGTGCCAGCATCAAACTCAGAACTAATGAAAAACTGTTTTTT. Its protein is CASIKLRTNEKLFF.

The table lists this clonotype with a few counts. A much more abundant neighbour one base away suggests this may be a read error. This rearrangement joins TRBV7-6 to TRBJ1-1; D ambiguous. Germline loops: CDR1 SGHVS, CDR2 FNYEAQ. V was pared by 5 bases and J by 3 bases, with 22 bases between. This CDR3 contains 17 residues. The CDR3 loop is CASSPPGWVVVDTEAFF. In nucleotides, the CDR3 is TGTGCCAGCAGCCCACCCGGCTGGGTGGTTGTGGACACTGAAGCTTTCTTT.

This clonotype was found many times. The genes are TRBV5-1 and TRBJ1-2; no clear D gene. The V and J ends lost 0 bases and 9 bases respectively, with 15 bases between them. CDR3 length: 14 residues. Germline V gene data show CDR1 as SGHRS and CDR2 as YFSETQ. CDR3 in DNA: TGCGCCAGCAGCTTGGTGGCCCGATGGGGTCGCTACACCTTC. Translating it yields CASSLVARWGRYTF.

Many counts were recorded for this clonotype. The chain is built from TRBV7-2 and TRBJ2-2; D might be TRBD1 (5 bases). The CDR3 length is 13 residues. With 6 bases removed from V and 5 bases from J, the gap between germline ends came to 10 bases. The germline CDR1 and CDR2 sequences are SGHTA and FQGNSA. The CDR3 DNA reads TGTGCCAGCAGTCCCAGGGTGACCGGGGAGCTGTTTTTT. This translates into CASSPRVTGELFF.

The V and J genes are TRBV7-9 and TRBJ1-5, with 7 bases matching TRBD1. J was trimmed by 5 bases and V by 1 base; bases with no gene match: 5. This CDR3 comprises 15 residues. Germline-derived CDR1 and CDR2 are SEHNR and FQNEAQ (reference sequence). The CDR3 coding sequence is TGTGCCAGCAGCTTAGGAGGGGGCGGCCATCAGCCCCAGCATTTT. Its translation is CASSLGGGGHQPQHF.

Only one count was recorded for this clonotype. The chain has TRBV10-3 and TRBJ1-5, with 7 bases fitting TRBD1. The CDR3 extends over 14 amino acids. V gave up 7 bases and J gave up 7 bases; unmatched junction bases: 10. From germline, CDR1 is ENHRY and CDR2 SYGVKD. CDR3 in amino acids: CAIIVDRVGQPQHF. The CDR3 DNA follows: TGTGCCATCATTGTAGACAGGGTGGGACAGCCCCAGCATTTT.

J is TRBJ1-5 and V is TRBV19; no firm D call. The germline V gene has CDR1 LNHDA and CDR2 SQIVND (reference sequence). This CDR3 spans 15 amino acids. V was shortened by 1 base and J by 4 bases, with 11 bases between the two germline ends. In DNA form, the CDR3 reads TGTGCCAGTAGTATAGGAAGGACGGAAAATCAGCCCCAGCATTTT. It specifies CASSIGRTENQPQHF.

This clonotype was seen at least ten times. The rearrangement links TRBV27 to TRBJ2-7, with 7 nucleotides matching TRBD2. V trimming: 4 bases; J trimming: 11 bases; junction bases outside the gene matches: 8. CDR3 length: 12 residues. From germline, CDR1 is MNHEY and CDR2 SMNVEV (reference sequence). This CDR3 is CASSSRSGGKYF. Here the CDR3 DNA reads TGTGCCAGCAGTTCACGATCGGGAGGAAAGTACTTC.

This clonotype was detected many times. The V gene is TRBV7-9, the J gene TRBJ2-7; TRBD1 or TRBD2 may be the D gene (5 bases each). Per the germline V gene, CDR1 is SEHNR and CDR2 is FQNEAQ (reference sequence). This CDR3 contains 14 residues. The V end lost 5 bases, the J end lost 7 bases, and 18 bases lay between the germline ends. The CDR3 reads CASSDGAPPREQYF. CDR3 nucleotide sequence: TGTGCCAGCAGCGACGGGGCCCCCCCGCGTGAGCAGTACTTC.

V usage is TRBV10-2 and J usage is TRBJ2-4; 7 nucleotides match TRBD2. CDR1 and CDR2 (germline): WSHSY, SAAADI. CDR3 size: 14 residues. V was clipped by 6 bases and J by 7 bases; unmatched bases: 9. The chain's CDR3 is CASRASGHGNIQYF. CDR3 DNA: TGCGCCAGCAGGGCTAGCGGACATGGGAACATTCAGTACTTC.

The gene calls are TRBV5-1 and TRBJ1-1; the D is unclear. The CDR3 has 14 amino acids. The ends were cut back, 3 bases at V and 1 base at J, with 10 bases in the middle. Germline V lookup: CDR1 SGHRS, CDR2 YFSETQ. DNA of the CDR3: TGCGCCAGCAGCTCTCAGGAGGGGAACACTGAAGCTTTCTTT. Protein: CASSSQEGNTEAFF.

V gene TRBV15 combines with J gene TRBJ1-2; 8 bases align to TRBD1. This CDR3 is 13 amino acids long. The trim removed 8 bases at V and 1 base at J, leaving 3 bases unmatched. Per the germline V gene, CDR1 is LNHNV and CDR2 is YYDKDF (reference sequence). CDR3 region: CATGTGLNYGYTF. The DNA for the CDR3 is TGTGCCACCGGGACAGGTCTTAACTATGGCTACACCTTC.